The sample holds many counts of the clone carrying this T cell receptor beta chain. The antigen remains undetermined. TCRdb processed the RT-PCR reads anew with MiXCR; each CDR3 protein has one entry. The data contain roughly 700,000 distinct CDR3 sequences, approximately 15% of them singletons. This specimen comes from a study of response to subunit inactivated influenza vaccine. Trimming removed 4 bases from V and 6 bases from J, with 13 bases in between. The CDR3 extends over 13 amino acids. Per germline, CDR1 SGDLS and CDR2 YYNGEE. Regarding the study as a whole: Authors suggested each seasonal influenza vaccination recruits few new T cells.

The material was PBMCs from blood, obtained less than 15 days before vaccination. The receptor was isolated from a man over 45 who received an inactivated influenza vaccine. J is TRBJ1-2 and V is TRBV9; D remains unclear. In DNA form, the CDR3 reads TGTGCCAGCAGCCCACCTGGGAATCATGGCTACACCTTC. This sequence encodes CASSPPGNHGYTF.